The 27 T cell receptor beta chains in this list originate from one sample, sequenced in a study of blood T cell repertoires in COVID-19. TCRdb's copy holds only in-frame clones and misses some; the assay was immunoSEQ multiplex PCR. The sample holds about 87,000 clones, approximately 71% seen once. The sequenced sample was peripheral blood. These receptors all come from a woman aged 45-65 years with acute or convalescent COVID-19.

The genes are TRBV28 and TRBJ2-2; 11 positions agree with TRBD1. This CDR3 comprises 17 residues. V was clipped by 8 bases and J by 0 bases; unmatched bases: 8. Germline lookup yields CDR1 MDHEN and CDR2 SYDVKM. In DNA form, the CDR3 reads TGTGCCAGCCAGCCGGGACAGGGGGAAGCGAACACCGGGGAGCTGTTTTTT. Its protein product is CASQPGQGEANTGELFF.

V is TRBV3-1 (or the pseudogene TRBV3-2) and J is TRBJ1-2, with D unclear. Germline V gene data show CDR1 as LGHDT and CDR2 as YNNKEL (reference sequence). Between the trimmed V and J ends, which lost 2 bases and 4 bases, there was a span of 8 bases. This CDR3 is 13 amino acids long. CDR3 loop: CASSQTTPYGYTF. For the CDR3, the DNA is TGTGCCAGCAGCCAAACGACACCCTATGGCTACACCTTC.

This rearrangement joins TRBV5-4 to TRBJ2-3, with D tentatively TRBD2 (6 bases). The CDR3 has 15 amino acids. The V gene's germline CDR1 is SGHNT and CDR2 YYREEE (reference sequence). V dropped 4 bases and J dropped 7 bases, with 19 bases sitting between them. Here the CDR3 reads CASSPDYTTSNTQYF. As DNA, the CDR3 is TGTGCCAGCAGCCCGGACTACACGACCTCGAATACGCAGTATTTT.

V and J are TRBV29-1 and TRBJ2-7; possible D gene TRBD1, 5 bases. The V and J ends lost 7 bases and 5 bases respectively, with 18 bases between them. From germline, CDR1 is SQVTM and CDR2 ANQGSEA. The CDR3 is 13 residues long. In DNA form, the CDR3 reads TGCAGCGCTGCAGCAGGGTTTGGGAACGAGCAGTACTTC. Translated, it gives CSAAAGFGNEQYF.

This rearrangement joins TRBV27 to TRBJ1-6, with 11 bases identical to TRBD1. The germline V gene encodes CDR1 MNHEY and CDR2 SMNVEV (reference sequence). The CDR3 runs 17 residues. The trim removed 0 bases at V and 7 bases at J, leaving 5 bases unmatched. The CDR3, as DNA: TGTGCCAGCAGTTTATCAGCCGGGACAGGGGGGAATTCACCCCTCCACTTT. Its translation is CASSLSAGTGGNSPLHF.

This clone has a handful of counts. The V call is TRBV29-1, the J call TRBJ2-1, with 9 bases aligning to TRBD2. The germline gives CDR1 SQVTM, CDR2 ANQGSEA. The V gene end was trimmed by 6 bases and the J gene end by 9 bases; junction bases not matched to a gene: 9. This CDR3 is built from 13 residues. CDR3 region: CSVARGGVGEQFF. CDR3 in DNA: TGCAGCGTGGCGCGGGGGGGAGTGGGTGAGCAGTTCTTC.

This clone was found a few times. The chain employs TRBV6-6 and TRBJ1-1, with 8 bases fitting TRBD1. The CDR3 totals 14 residues. Germline CDR1 MNHNY, CDR2 SVGAGI (reference sequence). V dropped 2 bases and J dropped 3; count of bases not matched to a gene: 2. The CDR3 region is CASSYGTGHTEAFF. Here the CDR3 DNA reads TGTGCCAGCAGTTACGGGACAGGTCACACTGAAGCTTTCTTT.

V is TRBV7-9 and J is TRBJ2-7; TRBD1 matches at 10 bases. Unmatched junction bases numbered 6, after V lost 4 bases and J lost 3 bases. The CDR3 loop spans 15 amino acids. Per germline, CDR1 SEHNR and CDR2 FQNEAQ (reference sequence). The CDR3 loop is CASSSSRDRGYEQYF. The DNA of the CDR3 is TGTGCCAGCAGCTCCAGTCGGGACAGGGGCTACGAGCAGTACTTC.

The chain joins TRBV5-5 to TRBJ1-2; weak D call: TRBD1 (5 bases). Per the germline V gene, CDR1 is SGHKS and CDR2 is YYEKEE (reference sequence). Trimming removed 0 bases from V and 4 bases from J, with 10 bases in between. This CDR3 spans 14 amino acids. The CDR3 spells CASSLASGVYGYTF. Here the CDR3 DNA reads TGTGCCAGCAGCTTGGCTTCGGGGGTCTATGGCTACACCTTC.

The chain employs TRBV30 and TRBJ2-7; weak D call: TRBD1 (6 bases). This CDR3 spans 13 amino acids. The V gene's germline CDR1 is GTSNPN and CDR2 SVGIG (reference sequence). V was clipped by 2 bases and J by 4 bases, with 12 bases between them. CDR3 DNA: TGTGCCTGGAGTCCGATGACAGGTTACGAGCAGTACTTC. This codes for CAWSPMTGYEQYF.

V is TRBV11-3 and J is TRBJ2-3; 11 nucleotides align to TRBD2. Trimming removed 0 bases from V and 2 bases from J; junction bases left unmatched: 7. Germline V gives CDR1 SGHNT, CDR2 YENEEA. CDR3 size: 18 residues. The CDR3 here is CASSLDPSGGRHTDTQYF. CDR3 sequence (DNA): TGTGCCAGCAGCTTAGATCCTAGCGGGGGGCGGCACACAGATACGCAGTATTTT. Using reference TRBV11-3 and TRBJ2-3 for the parts outside the CDR3, the full variable domain is EAGVVQSPRYKIIEKKQPVAFWCNPISGHNTLYWYLQNLGQGPELLIRYENEEAVDDSQLPKDRFSAERLKGVDSTLKIQPAELGDSAVYLCASSLDPSGGRHTDTQYFGPGTRLTVL.

The chain joins TRBV5-1 to TRBJ1-1; D perhaps matches TRBD1 (5 bases). The germline V gene has CDR1 SGHRS and CDR2 YFSETQ. V lost 4 bases and J 8 bases, leaving 12 bases between the germline ends. The CDR3 extends over 12 amino acids. This CDR3 reads CASSPAGVEAFF. CDR3 in DNA: TGCGCCAGCAGCCCTGCGGGGGTCGAAGCTTTCTTT.

The gene calls are TRBV28 and TRBJ1-3; a weak D match, TRBD1 (5 bases). The V and J ends lost 4 bases and 0 bases respectively, with 13 bases between them. CDR3 length: 16 amino acids. CDR1 and CDR2 (germline): MDHEN, SYDVKM. The CDR3 region has the DNA TGTGCCAGCAGTTCCCCCGGGACTGCCTCTGGAAACACCATATATTTT. It translates to CASSSPGTASGNTIYF.

The chain recombines TRBV7-9 with TRBJ1-1; a possible D gene is TRBD1 (5 bases). Germline V gene data show CDR1 as SEHNR and CDR2 as FQNEAQ (reference sequence). V shed 7 bases and J shed 4 bases, with 13 bases lying between them. The CDR3 length is 13 residues. The CDR3 DNA reads TGTGCCAGCAACACCAAGCAGGGCACTGAAGCTTTCTTT. Translation gives CASNTKQGTEAFF.

V gene TRBV3-1 (or the pseudogene TRBV3-2) combines with J gene TRBJ1-2; 9 bases match TRBD1. V lost 2 bases to trimming and J lost 6 bases; unmatched junction nucleotides: 4. The V gene's germline CDR1 is LGHDT and CDR2 YNNKEL (reference sequence). This CDR3 is built from 14 residues. The DNA for the CDR3 is TGTGCCAGCAGCCAATCGGACAGGGGCAATGGCTACACCTTC. Its translation: CASSQSDRGNGYTF.

The chain recombines TRBV28 with TRBJ1-2; no clear D. The CDR3 contains 16 residues. From germline, CDR1 is MDHEN and CDR2 SYDVKM. The V gene lost 6 bases and the J gene lost 3 bases, with 20 bases spanning the gap. CDR3 protein: CASSPAREGLYYGYTF. For the CDR3, the DNA is TGTGCCAGCAGCCCAGCCCGGGAGGGCCTCTACTATGGCTACACCTTC.

This clone was seen a single time. The chain is built from TRBV10-3 and TRBJ1-6; tentatively, D is TRBD1 (5 bases). The CDR3 length is 15 residues. With 0 bases removed from V and 10 bases from J, the gap between germline ends came to 13 bases. Germline-derived CDR1 and CDR2 are ENHRY and SYGVKD. CDR3 region: CAISESQGGGSPLHF. As DNA, the CDR3 is TGTGCCATCAGTGAGTCGCAGGGTGGCGGATCACCCCTCCACTTT.

The CDR3 DNA reads as TGTGCCAGCAGTCCGACGGGAGAAAAGGGCTACACCTTC. Translation: CASSPTGEKGYTF. This sequence joins TRBV6-5 and TRBJ1-2; no definite D call. The CDR3 contains 13 residues. CDR1 is MNHEY and CDR2 is SVGAGI in the germline V gene. The V end lost 5 bases, the J end lost 8 bases, and 15 bases lay between the germline ends.

The chain has TRBV29-1 and TRBJ2-3, with TRBD2 matching 8 bases. Trimming at V came to 3 bases and at J to 1 base, leaving 3 bases not matched to a gene. Germline V gene data show CDR1 as SQVTM and CDR2 as ANQGSEA. The CDR3 contains 14 residues. CDR3 protein: CSVDLGGGTDTQYF. The DNA for the CDR3 is TGCAGCGTTGACCTCGGGGGGGGCACAGATACGCAGTATTTT.

A single count supports this clone. For the CDR3, the DNA is TGTGCCAGCAGTTTGGAGGGAGAACTGTTTTTT. Translation gives CASSLEGELFF. The chain carries TRBV12-3 or TRBV12-4 and TRBJ1-4; the D is unclear. The length of the CDR3 is 11 residues. Trimming took off 3 bases at V and 12 bases at J, with 8 bases between the two ends.

The chain employs TRBV29-1 and TRBJ2-1, with 10 bases lining up with TRBD2. J gave up 9 bases and V 4 bases, and 18 bases lay outside the gene matches. CDR3 length equals 17 residues. Germline lookup yields CDR1 SQVTM and CDR2 ANQGSEA. This chain's CDR3 is CSVGAPDKAGGPGEQFF. The DNA for the CDR3 is TGCAGCGTTGGTGCGCCCGATAAAGCGGGGGGGCCCGGTGAGCAGTTCTTC.

This chain connects TRBV19 to TRBJ1-2; D unresolved. Trimming stripped 4 bases from V and 5 bases from J, with 8 bases between. Germline loops: CDR1 LNHDA, CDR2 SQIVND (reference sequence). The CDR3 totals 12 residues. DNA of the CDR3: TGTGCCAGTAGTACGGTGCATTATGGCTACACCTTC. Translating it yields CASSTVHYGYTF.

The sample holds many counts of this clone. The identical CDR3 is also encoded by other nucleotide sequences in the sample. The V call is TRBV28, the J call TRBJ1-2; tentatively, D is TRBD1 (5 bases). The ends were cut back, 3 bases at V and 3 bases at J, with 8 bases in the middle. The V gene's germline CDR1 is MDHEN and CDR2 SYDVKM. This CDR3 has 13 residues. The CDR3 sequence: CASSLQGYYGYTF. CDR3 bases: TGTGCCAGCAGTTTGCAGGGTTACTATGGCTACACCTTC.

The J gene is TRBJ1-1, the V gene TRBV12-3 or TRBV12-4; unclear D gene. The CDR3 sequence is 13 residues long. Trimming took 1 base from V and 1 from J, leaving 4 bases between them. CDR3: CASSLGQNTEAFF. The CDR3 nucleotides are TGTGCCAGCAGTTTAGGGCAGAACACTGAAGCTTTCTTT.

This clone was observed a handful of times. The chain couples TRBV11-2 to TRBJ2-7; D is ambiguous. V lost 0 bases and J 4 bases, leaving 4 bases between the germline ends. The CDR3 spans 12 residues. Germline loops: CDR1 SGHAT, CDR2 FQNNGV. CDR3 DNA: TGTGCCAGCAGCTTAGACTATTACGAGCAGTACTTC. The encoded protein is CASSLDYYEQYF.

The chain has TRBV27 and TRBJ2-3; 7 bases agree with TRBD1. CDR1 is MNHEY and CDR2 is SMNVEV in the germline V gene (reference sequence). This CDR3 spans 16 amino acids. V shed 6 bases, J shed 2 bases, and the junction held 11 bases outside the gene matches. CDR3 sequence: CASSLRGQAHTDTQYF. In DNA form, the CDR3 reads TGTGCCAGCAGCCTAAGGGGGCAGGCGCACACAGATACGCAGTATTTT.

V and J are TRBV19 and TRBJ1-1; 8 bases align to TRBD1. This CDR3 is 15 amino acids long. CDR1 is LNHDA, CDR2 SQIVND, per germline (reference sequence). Trimming cost V 3 bases and J 4 bases; bases outside gene matches: 7. This CDR3 is CASSINIDRGTEAFF. CDR3 nucleotides: TGTGCCAGTAGTATTAACATAGACAGGGGCACTGAAGCTTTCTTT.